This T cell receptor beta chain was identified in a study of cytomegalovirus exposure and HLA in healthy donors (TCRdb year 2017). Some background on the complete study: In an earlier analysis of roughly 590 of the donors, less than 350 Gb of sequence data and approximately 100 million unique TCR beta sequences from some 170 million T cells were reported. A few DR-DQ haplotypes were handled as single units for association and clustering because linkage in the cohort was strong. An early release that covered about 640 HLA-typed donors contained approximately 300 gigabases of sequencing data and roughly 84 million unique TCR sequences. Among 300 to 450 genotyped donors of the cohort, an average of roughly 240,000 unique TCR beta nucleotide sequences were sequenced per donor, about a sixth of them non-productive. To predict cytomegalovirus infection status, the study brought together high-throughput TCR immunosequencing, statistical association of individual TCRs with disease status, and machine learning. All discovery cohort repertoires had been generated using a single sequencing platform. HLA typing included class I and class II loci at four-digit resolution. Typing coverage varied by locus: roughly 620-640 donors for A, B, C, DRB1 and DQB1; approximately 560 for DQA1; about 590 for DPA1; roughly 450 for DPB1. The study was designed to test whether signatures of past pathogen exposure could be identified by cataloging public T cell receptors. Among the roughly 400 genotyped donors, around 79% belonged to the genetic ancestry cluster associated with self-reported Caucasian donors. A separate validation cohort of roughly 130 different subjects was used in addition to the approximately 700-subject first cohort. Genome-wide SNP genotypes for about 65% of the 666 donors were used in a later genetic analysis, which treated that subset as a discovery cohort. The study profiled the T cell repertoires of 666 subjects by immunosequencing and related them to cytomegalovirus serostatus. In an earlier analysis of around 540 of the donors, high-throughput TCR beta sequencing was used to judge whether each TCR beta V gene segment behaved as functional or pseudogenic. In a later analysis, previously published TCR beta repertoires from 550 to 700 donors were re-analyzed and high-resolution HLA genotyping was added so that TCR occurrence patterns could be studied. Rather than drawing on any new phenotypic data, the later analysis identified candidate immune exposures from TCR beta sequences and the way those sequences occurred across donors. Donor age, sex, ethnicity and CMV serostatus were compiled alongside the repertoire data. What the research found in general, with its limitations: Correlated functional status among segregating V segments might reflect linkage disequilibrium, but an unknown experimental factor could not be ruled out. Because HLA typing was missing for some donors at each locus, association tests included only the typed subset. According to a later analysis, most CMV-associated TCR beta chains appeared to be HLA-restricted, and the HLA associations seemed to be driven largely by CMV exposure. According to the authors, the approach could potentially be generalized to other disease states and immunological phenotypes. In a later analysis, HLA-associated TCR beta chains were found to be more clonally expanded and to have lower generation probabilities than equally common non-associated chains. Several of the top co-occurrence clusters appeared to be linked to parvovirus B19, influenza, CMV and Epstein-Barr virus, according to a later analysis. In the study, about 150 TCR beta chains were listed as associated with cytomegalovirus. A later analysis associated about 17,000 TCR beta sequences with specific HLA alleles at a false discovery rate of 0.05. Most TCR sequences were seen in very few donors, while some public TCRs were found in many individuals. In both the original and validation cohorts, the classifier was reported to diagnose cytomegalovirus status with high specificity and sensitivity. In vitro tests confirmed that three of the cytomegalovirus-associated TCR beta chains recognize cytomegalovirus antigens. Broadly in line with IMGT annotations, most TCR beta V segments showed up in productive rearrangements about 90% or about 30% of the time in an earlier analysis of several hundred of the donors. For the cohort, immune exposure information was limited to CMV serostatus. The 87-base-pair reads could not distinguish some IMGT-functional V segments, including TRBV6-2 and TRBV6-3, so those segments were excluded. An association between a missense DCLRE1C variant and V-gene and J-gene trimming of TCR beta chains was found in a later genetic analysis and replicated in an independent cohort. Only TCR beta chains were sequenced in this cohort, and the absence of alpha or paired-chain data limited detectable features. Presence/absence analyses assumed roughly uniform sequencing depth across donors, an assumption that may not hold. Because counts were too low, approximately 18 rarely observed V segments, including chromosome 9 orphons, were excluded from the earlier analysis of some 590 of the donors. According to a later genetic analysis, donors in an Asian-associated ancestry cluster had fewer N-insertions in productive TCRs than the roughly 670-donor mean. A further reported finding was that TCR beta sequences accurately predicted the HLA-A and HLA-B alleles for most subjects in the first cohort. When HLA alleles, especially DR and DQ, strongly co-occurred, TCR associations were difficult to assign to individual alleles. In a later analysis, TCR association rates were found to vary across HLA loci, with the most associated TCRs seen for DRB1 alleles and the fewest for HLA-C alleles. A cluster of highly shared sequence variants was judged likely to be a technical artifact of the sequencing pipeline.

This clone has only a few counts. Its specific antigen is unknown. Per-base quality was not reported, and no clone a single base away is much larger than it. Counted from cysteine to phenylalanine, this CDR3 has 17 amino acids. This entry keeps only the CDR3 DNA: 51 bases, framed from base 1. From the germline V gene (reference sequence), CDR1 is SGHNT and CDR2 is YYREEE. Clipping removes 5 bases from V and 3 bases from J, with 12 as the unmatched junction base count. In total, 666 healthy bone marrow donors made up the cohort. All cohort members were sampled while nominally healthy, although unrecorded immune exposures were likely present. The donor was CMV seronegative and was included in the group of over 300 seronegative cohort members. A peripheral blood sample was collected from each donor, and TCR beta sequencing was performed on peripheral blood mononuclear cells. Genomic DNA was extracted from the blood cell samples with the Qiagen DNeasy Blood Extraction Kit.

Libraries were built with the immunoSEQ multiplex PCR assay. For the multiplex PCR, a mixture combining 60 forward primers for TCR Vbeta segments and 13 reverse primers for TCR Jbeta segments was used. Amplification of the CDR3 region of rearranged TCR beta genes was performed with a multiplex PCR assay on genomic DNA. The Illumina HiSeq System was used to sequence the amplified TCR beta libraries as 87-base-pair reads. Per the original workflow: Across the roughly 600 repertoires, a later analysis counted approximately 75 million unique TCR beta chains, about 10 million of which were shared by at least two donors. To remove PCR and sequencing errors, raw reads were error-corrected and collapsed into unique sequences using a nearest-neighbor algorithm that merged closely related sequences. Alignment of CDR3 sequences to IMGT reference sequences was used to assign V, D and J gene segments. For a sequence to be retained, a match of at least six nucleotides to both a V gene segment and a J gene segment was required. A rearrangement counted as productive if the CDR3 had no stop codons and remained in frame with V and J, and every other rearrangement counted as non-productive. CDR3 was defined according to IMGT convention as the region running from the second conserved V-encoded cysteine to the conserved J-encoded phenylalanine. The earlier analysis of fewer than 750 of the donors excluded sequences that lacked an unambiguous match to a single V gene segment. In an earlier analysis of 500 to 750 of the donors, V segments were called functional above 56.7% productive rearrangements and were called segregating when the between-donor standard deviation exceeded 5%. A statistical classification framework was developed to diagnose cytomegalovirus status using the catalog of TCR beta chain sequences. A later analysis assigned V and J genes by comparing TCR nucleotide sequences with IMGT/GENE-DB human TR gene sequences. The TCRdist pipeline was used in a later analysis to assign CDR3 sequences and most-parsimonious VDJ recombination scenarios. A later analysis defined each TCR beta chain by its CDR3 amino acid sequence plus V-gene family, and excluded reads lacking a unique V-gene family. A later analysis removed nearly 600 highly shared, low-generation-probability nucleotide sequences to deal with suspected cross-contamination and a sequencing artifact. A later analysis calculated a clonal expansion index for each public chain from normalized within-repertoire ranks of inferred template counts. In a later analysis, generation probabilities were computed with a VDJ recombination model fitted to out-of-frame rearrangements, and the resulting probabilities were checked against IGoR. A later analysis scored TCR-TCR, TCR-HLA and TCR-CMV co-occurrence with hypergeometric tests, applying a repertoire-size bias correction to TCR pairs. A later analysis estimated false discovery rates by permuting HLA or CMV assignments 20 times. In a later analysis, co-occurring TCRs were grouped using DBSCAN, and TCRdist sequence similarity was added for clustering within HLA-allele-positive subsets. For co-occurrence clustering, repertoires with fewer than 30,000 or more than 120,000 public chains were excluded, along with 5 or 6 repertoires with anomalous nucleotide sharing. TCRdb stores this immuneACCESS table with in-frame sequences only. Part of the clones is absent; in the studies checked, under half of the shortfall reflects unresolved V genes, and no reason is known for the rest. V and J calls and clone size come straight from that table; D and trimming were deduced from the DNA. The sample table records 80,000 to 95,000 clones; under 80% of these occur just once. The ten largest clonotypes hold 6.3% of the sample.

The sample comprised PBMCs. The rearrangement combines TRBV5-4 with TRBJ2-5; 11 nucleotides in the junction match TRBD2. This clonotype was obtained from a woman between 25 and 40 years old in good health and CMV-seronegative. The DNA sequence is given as TGTGCCAGCAGTTCCGGGACTAGCGGTAGGAGGGAAGAGACCCAGTACTTC. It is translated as CASSSGTSGRREETQYF.